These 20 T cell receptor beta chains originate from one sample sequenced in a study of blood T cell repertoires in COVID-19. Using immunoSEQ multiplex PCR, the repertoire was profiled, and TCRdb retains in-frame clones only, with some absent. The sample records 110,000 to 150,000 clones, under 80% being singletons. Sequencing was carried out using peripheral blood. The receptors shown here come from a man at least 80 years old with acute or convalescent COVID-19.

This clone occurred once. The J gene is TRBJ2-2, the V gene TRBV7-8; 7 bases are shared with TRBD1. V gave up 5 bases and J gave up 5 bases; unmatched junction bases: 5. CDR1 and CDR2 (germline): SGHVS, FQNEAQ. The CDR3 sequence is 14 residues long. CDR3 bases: TGTGCCAGCAGCCAGCCAGGGGGAACCGGGGAGCTGTTTTTT. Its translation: CASSQPGGTGELFF.

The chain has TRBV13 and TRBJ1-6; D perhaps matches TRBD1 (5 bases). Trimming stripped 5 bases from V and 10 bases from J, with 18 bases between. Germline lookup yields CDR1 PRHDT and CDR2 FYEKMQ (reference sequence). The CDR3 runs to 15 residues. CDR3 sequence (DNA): TGTGCCAGCAGCCTACGGGGGGGAAGGCAATCACCCCTCCACTTT. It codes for CASSLRGGRQSPLHF. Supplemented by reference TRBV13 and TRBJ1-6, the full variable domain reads AAGVIQSPRHLIKEKRETATLKCYPIPRHDTVYWYQQGPGQDPQFLISFYEKMQSDKGSIPDRFSAQQFSDYHSELNMSSLELGDSALYFCASSLRGGRQSPLHFGNGTRLTVT.

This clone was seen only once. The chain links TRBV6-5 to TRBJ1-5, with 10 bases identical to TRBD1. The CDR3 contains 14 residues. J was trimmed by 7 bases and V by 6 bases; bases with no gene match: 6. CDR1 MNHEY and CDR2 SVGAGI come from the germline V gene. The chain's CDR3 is CASRGGTGEQPQHF. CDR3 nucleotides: TGTGCCAGCAGGGGGGGGACAGGGGAGCAGCCCCAGCATTTT.

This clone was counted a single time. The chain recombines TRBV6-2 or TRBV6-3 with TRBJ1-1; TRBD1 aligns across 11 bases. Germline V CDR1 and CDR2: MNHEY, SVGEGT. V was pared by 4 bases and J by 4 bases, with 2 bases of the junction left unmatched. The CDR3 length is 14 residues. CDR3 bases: TGTGCCAGCAGTTGGACAGGGGGCCGCACTGAAGCTTTCTTT. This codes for CASSWTGGRTEAFF.

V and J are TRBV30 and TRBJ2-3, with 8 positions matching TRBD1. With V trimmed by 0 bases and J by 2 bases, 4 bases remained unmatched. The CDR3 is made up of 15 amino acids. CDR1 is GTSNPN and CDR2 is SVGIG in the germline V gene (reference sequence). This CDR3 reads CAWSVRQGATDTQYF. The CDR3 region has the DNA TGTGCCTGGAGTGTACGCCAGGGGGCCACAGATACGCAGTATTTT.

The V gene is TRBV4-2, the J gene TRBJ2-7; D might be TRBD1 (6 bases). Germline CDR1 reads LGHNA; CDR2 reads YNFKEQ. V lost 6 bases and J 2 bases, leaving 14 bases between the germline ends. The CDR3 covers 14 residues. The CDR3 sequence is CASSPDRSAYEQYF. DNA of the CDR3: TGTGCCAGCAGTCCAGACAGGTCCGCCTACGAGCAGTACTTC.

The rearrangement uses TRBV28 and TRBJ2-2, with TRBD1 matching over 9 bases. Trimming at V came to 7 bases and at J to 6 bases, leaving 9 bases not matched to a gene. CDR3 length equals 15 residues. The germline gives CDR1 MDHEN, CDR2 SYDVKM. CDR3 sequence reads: CASTHPGQGAGELFF. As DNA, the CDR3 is TGTGCCAGCACCCACCCGGGACAGGGTGCCGGGGAGCTGTTTTTT.

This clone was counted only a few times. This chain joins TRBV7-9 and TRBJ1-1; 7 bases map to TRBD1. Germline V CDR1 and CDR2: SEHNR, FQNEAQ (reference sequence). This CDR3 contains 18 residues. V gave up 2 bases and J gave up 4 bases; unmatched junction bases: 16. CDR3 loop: CASSLRGIRDSPLTEAFF. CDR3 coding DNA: TGTGCCAGCAGCTTAAGGGGCATCCGGGACAGTCCCCTCACTGAAGCTTTCTTT.

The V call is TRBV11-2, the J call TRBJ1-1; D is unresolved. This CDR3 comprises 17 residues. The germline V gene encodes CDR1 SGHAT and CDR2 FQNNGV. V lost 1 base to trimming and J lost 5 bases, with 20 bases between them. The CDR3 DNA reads TGTGCCAGCAGCTTAGGGATGGGAGTGAGATCTAAAACTGAAGCTTTCTTT. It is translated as CASSLGMGVRSKTEAFF.

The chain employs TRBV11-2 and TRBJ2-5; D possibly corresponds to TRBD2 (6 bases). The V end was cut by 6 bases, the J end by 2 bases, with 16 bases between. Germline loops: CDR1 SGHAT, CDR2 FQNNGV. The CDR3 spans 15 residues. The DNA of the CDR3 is TGTGCCAGCAGGTTAATACGGGGGAATCAAGAGACCCAGTACTTC. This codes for CASRLIRGNQETQYF.

For the CDR3, the DNA is TGTGCCTCAAAGAGGGACAGGGCCGGGACCCAGTACTTC. Amino acid sequence: CASKRDRAGTQYF. V and J are TRBV19 and TRBJ2-5; TRBD1 agrees at 9 bases. With 11 bases clipped from V and 7 bases from J, the junction kept 11 bases outside the gene matches. The CDR3 loop spans 13 amino acids. Germline values: CDR1 LNHDA, CDR2 SQIVND (reference sequence). Together with reference TRBV19 and TRBJ2-5, the CDR3 gives the full variable domain: DGGITQSPKYLFRKEGQNVTLSCEQNLNHDAMYWYRQDPGQGLRLIYYSQIVNDFQKGDIAEGYSVSREKKESFPLTVTSAQKNPTAFYLCASKRDRAGTQYFGPGTRLLVL.

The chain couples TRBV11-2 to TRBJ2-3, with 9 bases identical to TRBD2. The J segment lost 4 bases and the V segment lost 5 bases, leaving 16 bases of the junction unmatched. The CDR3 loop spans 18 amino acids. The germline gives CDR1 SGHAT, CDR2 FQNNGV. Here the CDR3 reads CASSPGHLAGVKSDTQYF. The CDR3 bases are TGTGCCAGCAGCCCAGGACATTTAGCGGGGGTTAAGTCAGATACGCAGTATTTT.

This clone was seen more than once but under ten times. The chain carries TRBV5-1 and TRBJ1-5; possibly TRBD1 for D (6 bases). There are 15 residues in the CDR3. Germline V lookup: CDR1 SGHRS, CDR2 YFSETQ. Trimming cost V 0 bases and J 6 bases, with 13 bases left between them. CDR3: CASSLEGGGIQPQHF. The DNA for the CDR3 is TGCGCCAGCAGCTTGGAGGGGGGAGGGATTCAGCCCCAGCATTTT. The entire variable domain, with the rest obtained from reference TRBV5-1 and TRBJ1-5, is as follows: KAGVTQTPRYLIKTRGQQVTLSCSPISGHRSVSWYQQTPGQGLQFLFEYFSETQRNKGNFPGRFSGRQFSNSRSEMNVSTLELGDSALYLCASSLEGGGIQPQHFGDGTRLSIL.

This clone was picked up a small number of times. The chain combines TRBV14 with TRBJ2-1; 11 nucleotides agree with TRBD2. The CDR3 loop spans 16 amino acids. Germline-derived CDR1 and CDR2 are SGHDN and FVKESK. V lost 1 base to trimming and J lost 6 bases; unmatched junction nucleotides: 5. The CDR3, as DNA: TGTGCCAGCAGCCAAGTTTTAGCGGGGGGGCCCAATGAGCAGTTCTTC. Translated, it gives CASSQVLAGGPNEQFF.

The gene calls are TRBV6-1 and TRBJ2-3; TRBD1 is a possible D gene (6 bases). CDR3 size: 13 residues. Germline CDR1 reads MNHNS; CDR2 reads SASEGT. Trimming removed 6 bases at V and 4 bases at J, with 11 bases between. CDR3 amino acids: CASRPTGSDTQYF. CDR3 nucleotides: TGTGCCAGCAGGCCTACAGGGTCAGATACGCAGTATTTT.

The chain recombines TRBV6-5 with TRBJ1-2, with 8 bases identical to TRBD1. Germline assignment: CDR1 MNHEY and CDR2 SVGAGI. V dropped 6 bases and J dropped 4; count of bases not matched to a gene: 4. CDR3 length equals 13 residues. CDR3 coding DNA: TGTGCCAGCAGCGTAGACAGGGGCTATGGCTACACCTTC. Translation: CASSVDRGYGYTF.

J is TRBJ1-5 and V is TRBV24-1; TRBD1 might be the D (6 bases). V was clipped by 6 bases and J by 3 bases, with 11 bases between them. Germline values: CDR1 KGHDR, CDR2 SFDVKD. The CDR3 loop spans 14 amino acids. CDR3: CATSPDSYNQPQHF. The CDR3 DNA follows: TGTGCCACCAGTCCGGACAGTTACAATCAGCCCCAGCATTTT.

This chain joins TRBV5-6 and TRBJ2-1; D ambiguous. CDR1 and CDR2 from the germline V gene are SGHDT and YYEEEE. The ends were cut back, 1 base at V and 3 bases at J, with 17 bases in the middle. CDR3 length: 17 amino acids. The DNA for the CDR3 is TGTGCCAGCAGCTTGTGGGCCACGACGTTTCTCTACAATGAGCAGTTCTTC. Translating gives CASSLWATTFLYNEQFF.

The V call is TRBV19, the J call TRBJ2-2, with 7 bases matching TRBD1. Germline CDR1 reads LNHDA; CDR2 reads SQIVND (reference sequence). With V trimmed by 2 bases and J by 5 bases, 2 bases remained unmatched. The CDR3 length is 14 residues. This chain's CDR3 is CASSIHRGTGELFF. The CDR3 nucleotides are TGTGCCAGTAGTATACACAGGGGTACCGGGGAGCTGTTTTTT. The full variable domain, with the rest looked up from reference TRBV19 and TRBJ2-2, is DGGITQSPKYLFRKEGQNVTLSCEQNLNHDAMYWYRQDPGQGLRLIYYSQIVNDFQKGDIAEGYSVSREKKESFPLTVTSAQKNPTAFYLCASSIHRGTGELFFGEGSRLTVL.

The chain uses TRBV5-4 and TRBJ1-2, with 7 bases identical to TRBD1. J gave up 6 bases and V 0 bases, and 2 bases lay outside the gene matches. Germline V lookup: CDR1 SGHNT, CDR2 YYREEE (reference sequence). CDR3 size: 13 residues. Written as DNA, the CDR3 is TGTGCCAGCAGCTTGGTACAGGGGCATGGCTACACCTTC. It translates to CASSLVQGHGYTF. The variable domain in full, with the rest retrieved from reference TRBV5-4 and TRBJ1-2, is ETGVTQSPTHLIKTRGQQVTLRCSSQSGHNTVSWYQQALGQGPQFIFQYYREEENGRGNFPPRFSGLQFPNYSSELNVNALELDDSALYLCASSLVQGHGYTFGSGTRLTVV.